This is a list of T cell receptor beta chains from one sample in a study of metastatic and nonmetastatic thyroid tumors. TCRdb reprocessed the PCR reads via MiXCR. In the table there are over 4,000 clones, around 40% of which are singletons. Sequencing used tumor tissue. These receptors all stem from a male donor with papillary thyroid cancer or a benign thyroid nodule (not recorded which). Some clones in this sample may be carry-over from other donors' samples. Each CDR3 is given with its conserved first and last residue.

V,CDR3
TRBV6-2/TRBV6-3,CASSDPQGRDTQPQHF
TRBV7-3,CASSLTGTPWAYNEQFF
TRBV27,CASSERDVRSDEQYF
TRBV28,CASSPPASVRSNQPQHF
TRBV27,CASSLRGLGNTEAFF
TRBV6-2/TRBV6-3,CASSSFAGSARYNEQFF
TRBV11-2,CASSWTGVETQYF
TRBV27,CASSSHRRGEQYF
TRBV19,CATTPDYNTGELFF
TRBV6-1,CASSDPPGGEAFF
TRBV19,CASSMGDSTEAFF
TRBV6-1,CASSHEGVGHYEQYF
TRBV20-1,CSASGDLYEQYF
TRBV28,CASSLEGPYGYTF
TRBV9,CASSGSGIGYEQYF
TRBV6-2/TRBV6-3,CASSRGTFYEQYF
TRBV6-2/TRBV6-3,CASSYRTGRTTGELFF
TRBV28,CASSPGVAGDSGANVLTF
TRBV5-1,CASSLDPLGGGELFF
TRBV6-1,CASTARGPEQYF
TRBV10-1,CASSDPGLAANTGELFF
TRBV28,CASSYTGGGYGYTF
TRBV27,CASSLAGGYNEQFF
TRBV11-1,CASSLGGRADNEQFF
TRBV6-2/TRBV6-3,CASSYSGTSGRALGDTQYF
TRBV27,CASSLQGSSPLHF
TRBV11-3,CASSHSGRGHNEQFF
TRBV19,CASSIASYSYEQYF
TRBV5-1,CASSAQGNTEAFF
TRBV20-1,CSAWDRDFEQYF
TRBV2,CASMGQWNTEAFF
TRBV6-1,CASSRRDRGSYGYTF
TRBV27,CASSLYGGQGRGYTF
TRBV28,CASSFGGGTDTQYF
TRBV6-1,CASNGIRDTRTGELFF
TRBV6-5,CASSYRGLSYNEQFF
TRBV27,CATHSGTSYEQYF
TRBV6-1,CASSTTQGYTF
TRBV6-1,CASRRQGVAGYTF
TRBV20-1,CSAREGYSYEQYF
TRBV20-1,CSARLAGGTGELFF
TRBV11-2,CASSIEAGGSEQYF
TRBV6-2/TRBV6-3,CASSYSPLYGVNTEAFF
TRBV10-2,CASTPGTSVRRNGELFF
TRBV9,CASSVGDGQGGSYEQYF
TRBV3-1,CASSRGLAAYEQYF
TRBV20-1,CSARVAGEEKLFF
TRBV19,CASTPSTNYGYTF
TRBV24-1,CATNDLAGTGNHEQFF
TRBV11-2,CASSPTGGVSNQPQHF
TRBV28,CASSSSGGVTYEQYF
TRBV27,CASSLSGAAYYGYTF
TRBV11-2,CASSSSWGNPDGDEQYF